The sequence of this T cell receptor (beta chain) was determined in a study of blood T cell repertoires in COVID-19. Study overall: T cells, B-cell-depleted T cells, or PBMCs provided the cDNA or gDNA that served as material.

Study processing details: Estimates of nucleated cell counts were drawn from the amplification of reference gene primers. Sequencing used immunoSEQ multiplex PCR; TCRdb keeps in-frame clones, though not all of them. The V and J calls and clone size are taken from that table; D and trimming were inferred from the DNA. Among about 380,000 clones, approximately 90% were seen once, and the ten largest hold 0.9% to 1.5%. Individuals aged about 18 to 100 years were recruited from approximately 22 US areas. Each recovered donor of Cohort 3 presented with two negative PCRs, clearance, or symptom resolution. Trimming removed 0 bases at V and 0 bases at J, with 13 bases between. CDR1 and CDR2 (germline): SGDLS, YYNGEE. This CDR3 contains 16 residues.

Sequenced input: PBMCs or T cells enriched from blood (not recorded which). This clonotype was sampled from a young woman who had recovered from COVID-19. The V gene is TRBV9, the J gene TRBJ2-7, with D possibly being TRBD1 (5 bases). The CDR3 protein is CASSVGVTGSSYEQYF. The DNA for the CDR3 is TGTGCCAGCAGCGTAGGCGTCACAGGAAGCTCCTACGAGCAGTACTTC.